The 6 T cell receptor beta chains below were found in one sample sequenced in a study of cytotoxic CD8 clonotypes in ibrutinib-treated CLL. Data came from immunoSEQ multiplex PCR; TCRdb stores just in-frame clones and leaves some out. Of hundreds of thousands of clones listed, around 70% are singletons. The sequences come from PBMCs, collected after 24 months of ibrutinib treatment. Source of these receptors: a human donor with chronic lymphocytic leukemia.

The chain couples TRBV6-6 to TRBJ2-3, with 7 bases fitting TRBD2. Germline trimming cut 2 bases from V and 6 bases from J; bases unmatched to any gene: 2. The CDR3 loop spans 13 amino acids. CDR1 is MNHNY and CDR2 is SVGAGI in the germline V gene (reference sequence). CDR3 sequence: CASSYRREDTQYF. CDR3 in DNA: TGTGCCAGCAGTTACCGGCGGGAGGATACGCAGTATTTT.

The gene calls are TRBV5-1 and TRBJ1-5; D is unresolved. Germline CDR1 SGHRS, CDR2 YFSETQ. This CDR3 comprises 14 residues. The ends were cut back, 0 bases at V and 5 bases at J, with 9 bases in the middle. CDR3 in amino acids: CASSLGGVHQPQHF. The CDR3 region has the DNA TGCGCCAGCAGCTTGGGGGGTGTCCATCAGCCCCAGCATTTT.

This rearrangement joins TRBV10-2 to TRBJ2-7; D tentatively reads TRBD1 or TRBD2 (5 bases each). CDR3 length: 13 amino acids. V lost 6 bases and J lost 2, with 11 bases in between. In germline, CDR1 is WSHSY, CDR2 SAAADI. CDR3 amino acids: CASRGTATYEQYF. CDR3 coding DNA: TGCGCCAGCAGAGGGACGGCAACCTACGAGCAGTACTTC.

This chain joins TRBV25-1 and TRBJ2-3, with TRBD2 as a possible D gene (6 bases). The CDR3 consists of 13 residues. V was trimmed by 2 bases and J by 6 bases, leaving 9 bases between them. Germline V gene sequence: CDR1 MGHDK, CDR2 SYGVNS. For the CDR3, the DNA is TGTGCCAGCAGTGAACGACTAGGGGATACGCAGTATTTT. This gives the protein CASSERLGDTQYF. The full variable domain, its missing parts supplied by reference TRBV25-1 and TRBJ2-3, is EADIYQTPRYLVIGTGKKITLECSQTMGHDKMYWYQQDPGMELHLIHYSYGVNSTEKGDLSSESTVSRIRTEHFPLTLESARPSHTSQYLCASSERLGDTQYFGPGTRLTVL.

This clone was recorded only once. Other DNA variants within this sample encode the same CDR3. The CDR3 loop is CASSPQTENTEAFF. CDR3 DNA: TGTGCCAGCTCACCACAGACAGAGAACACTGAAGCTTTCTTT. V and J are TRBV18 and TRBJ1-1; TRBD1 might be the D (5 bases). Germline CDR1 and CDR2: KGHSH and LQKENI. Between the trimmed V and J ends, which lost 1 base and 1 base, there was a span of 7 bases. CDR3 size: 14 residues.

This chain joins TRBV18 and TRBJ2-5; the D is unclear. The better agreement between TRBJ2-7 and the DNA end casts doubt on the J call. Germline V CDR1 and CDR2: KGHSH, LQKENI. CDR3 length: 11 amino acids. The CDR3 loop reads CASSHGYEQYF. For the CDR3, the DNA is TGTGCCAGCTCACACGGCTACGAGCAGTACTTC.